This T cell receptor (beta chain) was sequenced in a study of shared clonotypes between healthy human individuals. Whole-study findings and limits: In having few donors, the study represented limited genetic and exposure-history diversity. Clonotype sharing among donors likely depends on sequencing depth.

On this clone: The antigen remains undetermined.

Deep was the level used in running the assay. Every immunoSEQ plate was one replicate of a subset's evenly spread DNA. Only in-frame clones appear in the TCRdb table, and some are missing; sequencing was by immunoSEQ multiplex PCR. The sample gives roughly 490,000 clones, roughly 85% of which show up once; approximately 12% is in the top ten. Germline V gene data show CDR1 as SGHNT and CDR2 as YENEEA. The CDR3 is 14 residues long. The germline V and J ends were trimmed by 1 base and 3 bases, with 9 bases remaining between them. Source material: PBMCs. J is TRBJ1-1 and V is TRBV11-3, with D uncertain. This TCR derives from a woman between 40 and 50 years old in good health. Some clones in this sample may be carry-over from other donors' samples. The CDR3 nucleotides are TGTGCCAGCAGCTTAGCGGGCAGCCACACTGAAGCTTTCTTT. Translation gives CASSLAGSHTEAFF.